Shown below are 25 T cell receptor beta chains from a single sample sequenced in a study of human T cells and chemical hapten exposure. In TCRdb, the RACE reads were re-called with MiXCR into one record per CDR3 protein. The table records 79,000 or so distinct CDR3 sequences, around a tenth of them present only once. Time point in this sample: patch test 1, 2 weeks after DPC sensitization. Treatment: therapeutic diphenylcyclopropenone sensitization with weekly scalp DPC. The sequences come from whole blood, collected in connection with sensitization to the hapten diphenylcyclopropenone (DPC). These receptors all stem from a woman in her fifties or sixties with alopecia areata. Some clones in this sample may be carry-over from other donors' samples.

CDR3 residues: CAIGRYEQYF. The CDR3, as DNA: TGTGCCATTGGCCGCTACGAGCAGTACTTC. This chain links TRBV28 with TRBJ2-7; the D is unclear. The CDR3 has 10 amino acids. Between the trimmed V and J ends, which lost 10 bases and 3 bases, there was a span of 7 bases. Germline V CDR1 and CDR2: MDHEN, SYDVKM. The variable domain in full, completed from reference TRBV28 and TRBJ2-7, reads DVKVTQSSRYLVKRTGEKVFLECVQDMDHENMFWYRQDPGLGLRLIYFSYDVKMKEKGDIPEGYSVSREKKERFSLILESASTNQTSMYLCAIGRYEQYFGPGTRLTVT.

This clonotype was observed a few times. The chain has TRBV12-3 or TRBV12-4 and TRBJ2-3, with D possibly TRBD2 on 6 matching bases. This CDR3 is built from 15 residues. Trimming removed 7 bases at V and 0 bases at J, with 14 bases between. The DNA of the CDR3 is TGTGCCAGCACCATGGCGGGACCGAGCACAGATACGCAGTATTTT. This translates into CASTMAGPSTDTQYF.

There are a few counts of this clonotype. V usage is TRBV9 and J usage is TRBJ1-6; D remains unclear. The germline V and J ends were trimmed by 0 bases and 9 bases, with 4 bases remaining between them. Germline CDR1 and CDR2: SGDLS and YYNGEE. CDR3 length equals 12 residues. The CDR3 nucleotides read TGTGCCAGCAGCGTAGGGTCTTCACCCCTCCACTTT. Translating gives CASSVGSSPLHF.

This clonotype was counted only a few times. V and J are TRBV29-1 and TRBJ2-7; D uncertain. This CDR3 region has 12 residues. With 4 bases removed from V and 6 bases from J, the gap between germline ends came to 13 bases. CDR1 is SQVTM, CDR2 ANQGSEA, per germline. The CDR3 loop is CSVASDNGEQYF. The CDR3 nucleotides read TGCAGCGTTGCCAGCGACAATGGCGAGCAGTACTTC.

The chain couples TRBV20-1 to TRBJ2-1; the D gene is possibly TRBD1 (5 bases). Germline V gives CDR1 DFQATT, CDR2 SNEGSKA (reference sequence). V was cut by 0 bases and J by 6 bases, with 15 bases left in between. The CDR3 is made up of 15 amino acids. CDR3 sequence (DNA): TGCAGTGCTAGAGAGCACAGGACCTCTAGCAATGAGCAGTTCTTC. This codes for CSAREHRTSSNEQFF.

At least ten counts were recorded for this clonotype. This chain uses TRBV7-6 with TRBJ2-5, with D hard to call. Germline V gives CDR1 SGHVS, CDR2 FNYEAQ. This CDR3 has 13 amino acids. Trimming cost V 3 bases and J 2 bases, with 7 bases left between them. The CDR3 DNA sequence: TGTGCCAGCAGCTTTTCCAGACAAGAGACCCAGTACTTC. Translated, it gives CASSFSRQETQYF.

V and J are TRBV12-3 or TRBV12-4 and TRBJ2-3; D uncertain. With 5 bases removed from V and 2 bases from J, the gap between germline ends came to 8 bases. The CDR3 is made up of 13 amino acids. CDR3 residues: CASSLRATDTQYF. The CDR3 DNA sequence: TGTGCCAGCAGTCTCAGAGCCACAGATACGCAGTATTTT.

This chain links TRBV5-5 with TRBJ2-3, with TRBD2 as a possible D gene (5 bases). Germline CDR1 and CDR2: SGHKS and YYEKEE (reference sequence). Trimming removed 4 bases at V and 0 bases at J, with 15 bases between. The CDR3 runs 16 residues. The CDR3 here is CASSPNPSGSTDTQYF. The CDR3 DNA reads TGTGCCAGCAGCCCAAACCCCAGCGGTAGCACAGATACGCAGTATTTT.

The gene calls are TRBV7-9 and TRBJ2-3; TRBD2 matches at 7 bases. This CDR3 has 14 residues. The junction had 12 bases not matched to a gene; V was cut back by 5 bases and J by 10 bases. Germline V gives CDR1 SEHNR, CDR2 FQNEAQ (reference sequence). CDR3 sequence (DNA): TGTGCCAGCAGCCCCCGGGACCCGACTAGCTCGCAGTATTTT. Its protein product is CASSPRDPTSSQYF.

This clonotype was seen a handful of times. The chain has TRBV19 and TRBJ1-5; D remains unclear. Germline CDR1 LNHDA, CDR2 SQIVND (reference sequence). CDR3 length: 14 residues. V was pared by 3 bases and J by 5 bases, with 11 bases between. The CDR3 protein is CASSMTSGDQPQHF. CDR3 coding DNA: TGTGCCAGTAGTATGACGTCCGGGGATCAGCCCCAGCATTTT. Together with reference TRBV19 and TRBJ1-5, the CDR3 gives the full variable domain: DGGITQSPKYLFRKEGQNVTLSCEQNLNHDAMYWYRQDPGQGLRLIYYSQIVNDFQKGDIAEGYSVSREKKESFPLTVTSAQKNPTAFYLCASSMTSGDQPQHFGDGTRLSIL.

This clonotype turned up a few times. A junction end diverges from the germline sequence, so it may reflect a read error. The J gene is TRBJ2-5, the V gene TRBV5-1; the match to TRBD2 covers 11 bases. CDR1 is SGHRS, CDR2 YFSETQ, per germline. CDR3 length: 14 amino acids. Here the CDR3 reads CASGGTSGQGTQYF. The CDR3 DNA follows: TGCGCCAGCGGGGGGACTAGCGGTCAAGGGACCCAGTACTTC.

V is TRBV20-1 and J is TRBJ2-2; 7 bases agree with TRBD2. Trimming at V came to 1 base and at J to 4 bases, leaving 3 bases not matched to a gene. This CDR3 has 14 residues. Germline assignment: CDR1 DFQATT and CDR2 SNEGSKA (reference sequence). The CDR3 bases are TGCAGTGCTAGAGCACTAGCGAGCACCGGGGAGCTGTTTTTT. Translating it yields CSARALASTGELFF.

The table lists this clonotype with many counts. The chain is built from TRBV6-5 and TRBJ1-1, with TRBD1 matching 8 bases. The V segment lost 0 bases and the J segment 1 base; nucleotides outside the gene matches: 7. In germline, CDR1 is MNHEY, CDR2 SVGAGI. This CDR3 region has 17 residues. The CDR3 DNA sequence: TGTGCCAGCAGTTACTCCTGGACAGGGCCGAGGAACACTGAAGCTTTCTTT. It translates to CASSYSWTGPRNTEAFF.

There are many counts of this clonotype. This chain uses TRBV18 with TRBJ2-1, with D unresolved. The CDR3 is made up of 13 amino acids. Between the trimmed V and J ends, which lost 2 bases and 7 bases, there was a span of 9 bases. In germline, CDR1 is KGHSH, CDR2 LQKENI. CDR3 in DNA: TGTGCCAGCTCACCAGATCACGTTAATGAGCAGTTCTTC. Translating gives CASSPDHVNEQFF.

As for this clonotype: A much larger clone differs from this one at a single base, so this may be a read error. The CDR3 DNA follows: TGTGCCAGCTCACCACCCACGGCGGCGGCGGCGCAGTATTTT. This codes for CASSPPTAAAAQYF. J is TRBJ2-3 and V is TRBV18, with D uncertain. Germline CDR1 reads KGHSH; CDR2 reads LQKENI. This CDR3 region has 14 residues. Trimming removed 0 bases at V and 10 bases at J, with 14 bases between.

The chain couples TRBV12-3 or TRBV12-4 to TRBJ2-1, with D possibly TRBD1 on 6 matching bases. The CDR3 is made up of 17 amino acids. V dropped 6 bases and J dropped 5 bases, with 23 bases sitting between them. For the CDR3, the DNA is TGTGCCAGCAGCCGACAGGCGTTATGGGTCCTTAACAATGAGCAGTTCTTC. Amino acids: CASSRQALWVLNNEQFF.

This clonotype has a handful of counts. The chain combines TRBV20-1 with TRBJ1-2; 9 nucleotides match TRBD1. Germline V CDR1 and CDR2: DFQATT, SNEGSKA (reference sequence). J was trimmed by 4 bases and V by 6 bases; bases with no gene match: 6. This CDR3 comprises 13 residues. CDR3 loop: CSAMGQGGYGYTF. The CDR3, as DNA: TGCAGTGCAATGGGACAGGGAGGCTATGGCTACACCTTC.

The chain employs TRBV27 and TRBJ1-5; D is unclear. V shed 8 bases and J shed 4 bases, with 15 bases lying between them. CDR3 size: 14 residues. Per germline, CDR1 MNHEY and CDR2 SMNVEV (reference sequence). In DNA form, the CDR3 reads TGTGCCAGCTGTCCTCGCGGCCTGAATCAGCCCCAGCATTTT. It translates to CASCPRGLNQPQHF.

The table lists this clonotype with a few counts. The CDR3 coding sequence is TGCGCCAGCAGCCAAGAAGGATCCGGCTACACCTTC. Its protein is CASSQEGSGYTF. The J gene is TRBJ1-2, the V gene TRBV4-3; D uncertain. Trimming removed 0 bases at V and 8 bases at J, with 7 bases between. Germline CDR1 LGHNA, CDR2 YSLEER. The CDR3 totals 12 residues.

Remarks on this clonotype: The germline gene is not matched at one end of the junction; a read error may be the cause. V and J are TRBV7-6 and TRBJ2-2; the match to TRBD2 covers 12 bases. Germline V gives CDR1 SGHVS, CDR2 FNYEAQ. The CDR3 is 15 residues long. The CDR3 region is CASSLAGGPTGELFF. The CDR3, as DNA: TGTGCCAGCAGCCTAGCGGGAGGGCCAACCGGGGAGCTGTTTTTT.

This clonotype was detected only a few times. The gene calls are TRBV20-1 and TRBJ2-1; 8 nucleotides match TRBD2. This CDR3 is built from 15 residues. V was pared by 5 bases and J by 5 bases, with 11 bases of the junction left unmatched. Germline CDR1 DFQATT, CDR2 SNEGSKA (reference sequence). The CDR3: CSAGFLAGSHNEQFF. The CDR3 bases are TGCAGTGCTGGTTTTTTAGCGGGATCGCACAATGAGCAGTTCTTC.

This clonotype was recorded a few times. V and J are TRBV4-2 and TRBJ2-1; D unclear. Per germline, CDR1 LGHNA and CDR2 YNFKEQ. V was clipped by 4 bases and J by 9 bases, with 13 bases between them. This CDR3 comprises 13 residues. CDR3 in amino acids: CASSLEQSSEQFF. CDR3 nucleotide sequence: TGTGCCAGCAGCCTGGAACAGTCCAGTGAGCAGTTCTTC.

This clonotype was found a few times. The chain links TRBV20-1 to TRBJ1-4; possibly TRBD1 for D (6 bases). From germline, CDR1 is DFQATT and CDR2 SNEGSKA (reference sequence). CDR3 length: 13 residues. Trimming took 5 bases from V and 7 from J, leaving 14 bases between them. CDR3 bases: TGCAGTGCTGGGCCGGGGACACCTGAAAAACTGTTTTTT. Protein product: CSAGPGTPEKLFF.

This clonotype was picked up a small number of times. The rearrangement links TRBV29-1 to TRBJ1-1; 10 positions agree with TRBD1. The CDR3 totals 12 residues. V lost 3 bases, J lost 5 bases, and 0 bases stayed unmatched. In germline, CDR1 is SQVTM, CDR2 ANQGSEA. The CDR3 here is CSVEGQGTEAFF. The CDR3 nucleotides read TGCAGCGTTGAGGGACAGGGGACTGAAGCTTTCTTT.

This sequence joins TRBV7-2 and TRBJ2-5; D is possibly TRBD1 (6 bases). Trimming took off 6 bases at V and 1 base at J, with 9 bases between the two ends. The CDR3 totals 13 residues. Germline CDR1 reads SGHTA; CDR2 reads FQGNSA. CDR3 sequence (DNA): TGTGCCAGCAGACAGGGAACCCAAGAGACCCAGTACTTC. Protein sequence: CASRQGTQETQYF.